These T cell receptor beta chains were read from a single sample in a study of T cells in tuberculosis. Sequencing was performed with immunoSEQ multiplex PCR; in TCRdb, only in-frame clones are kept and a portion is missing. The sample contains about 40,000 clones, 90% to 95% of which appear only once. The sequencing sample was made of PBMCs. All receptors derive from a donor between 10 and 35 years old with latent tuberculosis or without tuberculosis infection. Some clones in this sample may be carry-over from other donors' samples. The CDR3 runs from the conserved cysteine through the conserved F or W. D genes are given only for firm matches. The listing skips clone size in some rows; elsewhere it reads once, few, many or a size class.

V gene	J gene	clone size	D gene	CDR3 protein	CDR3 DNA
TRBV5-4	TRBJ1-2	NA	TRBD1	CASSNFGYGTGTYGYTF	TGTGCCAGTAGCAATTTCGGTTACGGGACAGGGACTTATGGCTACACCTTC
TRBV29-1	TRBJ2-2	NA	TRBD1	CSARDRSSTGELFF	TGCAGCGCCAGGGACAGATCCTCGACCGGGGAGCTGTTTTTT
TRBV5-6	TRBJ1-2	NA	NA	CASSPYTLGGGYTF	TGTGCCAGCAGCCCCTACACCCTCGGAGGTGGCTACACCTTC
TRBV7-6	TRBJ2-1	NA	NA	CASSPSGPYNEQFF	TGTGCCAGCAGCCCAAGCGGGCCCTACAATGAGCAGTTCTTC
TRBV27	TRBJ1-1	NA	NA	CASSADSSNTEAFF	TGTGCCAGCAGCGCGGACAGTTCTAACACTGAAGCTTTCTTT
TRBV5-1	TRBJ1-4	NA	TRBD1	CASTTGGDEKLFF	TGCGCCAGCACGACAGGGGGCGATGAAAAACTGTTTTTT
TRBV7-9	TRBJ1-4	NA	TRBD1	CASSSRDSPTNEKLFF	TGTGCCAGCAGCTCGCGGGACAGCCCAACTAATGAAAAACTGTTTTTT
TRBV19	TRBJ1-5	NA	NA	CASTWRDQPQHF	TGTGCCAGCACCTGGCGGGATCAGCCCCAGCATTTT
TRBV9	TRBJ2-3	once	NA	CASSVGGAGTDTQYF	TGTGCCAGCAGCGTAGGCGGGGCCGGCACAGATACGCAGTATTTT
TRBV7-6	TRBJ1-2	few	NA	CASSYYLHGYTF	TGTGCCAGCAGTTATTATCTCCATGGCTACACCTTC
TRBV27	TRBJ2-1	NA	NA	CASSFITEDEQFF	TGTGCCAGCAGTTTCATAACTGAGGATGAGCAGTTCTTC
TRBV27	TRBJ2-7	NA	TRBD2	CASSPIRLAGGPNEQYF	TGTGCCAGCAGTCCGATAAGACTAGCGGGGGGTCCGAACGAGCAGTACTTC
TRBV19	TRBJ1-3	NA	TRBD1	CASSETGQFGNTIYF	TGTGCCAGTAGCGAAACGGGACAGTTCGGAAACACCATATATTTT
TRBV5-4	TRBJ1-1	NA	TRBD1	CASSPTGATEAFF	TGTGCCAGCAGTCCTACAGGGGCCACTGAAGCTTTCTTT
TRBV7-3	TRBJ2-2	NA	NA	CASSLRAGELFF	TGTGCCAGCAGCTTAAGAGCCGGGGAGCTGTTTTTT
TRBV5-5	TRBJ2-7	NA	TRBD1	CASSRGTGNYEQYF	TGTGCCAGCAGCCGCGGGACAGGGAACTACGAGCAGTACTTC
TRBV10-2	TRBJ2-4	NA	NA	CASSEGSGLAKNIQYF	TGCGCCAGCAGTGAGGGGTCAGGGCTGGCCAAAAACATTCAGTACTTC
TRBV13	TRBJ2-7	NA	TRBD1	CASSDRGKTYEQYF	TGTGCCAGTTCCGACAGGGGGAAAACCTACGAGCAGTACTTC
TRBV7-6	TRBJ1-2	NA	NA	CASSLWGPGYTF	TGTGCCAGCAGCTTATGGGGGCCTGGCTACACCTTC
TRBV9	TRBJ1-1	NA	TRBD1	CASTSDRGTEAFF	TGTGCCAGCACCTCAGACAGGGGGACTGAAGCTTTCTTT
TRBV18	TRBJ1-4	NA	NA	CASSPLSGGNNEKLFF	TGTGCCAGCTCACCCCTTAGTGGGGGCAATAATGAAAAACTGTTTTTT
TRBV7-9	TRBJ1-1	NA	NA	CASSPRQNTEAFF	TGTGCCAGCAGCCCGCGGCAGAACACTGAAGCTTTCTTT
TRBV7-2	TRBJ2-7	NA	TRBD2	CASSLLASGSYEQYF	TGTGCCAGCAGCTTACTTGCTAGCGGCTCCTACGAGCAGTACTTC
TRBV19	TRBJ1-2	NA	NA	CASSRGAWANYGYTF	TGTGCCAGTAGTAGGGGCGCCTGGGCTAACTATGGCTACACCTTC
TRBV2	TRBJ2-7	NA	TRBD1	CASSPGTDPYEQYF	TGTGCCAGCAGCCCCGGGACAGACCCCTACGAGCAGTACTTC
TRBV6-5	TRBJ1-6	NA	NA	CASSYGQEGSPLHF	TGTGCCAGCAGTTACGGGCAGGAAGGTTCACCCCTCCACTTT
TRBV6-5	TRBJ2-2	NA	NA	CASSSLQGNTGELFF	TGTGCCAGCAGTTCCCTACAGGGAAACACCGGGGAGCTGTTTTTT
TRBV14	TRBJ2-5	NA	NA	CASSQDRVETQYF	TGTGCCAGCAGCCAAGATCGGGTAGAGACCCAGTACTTC
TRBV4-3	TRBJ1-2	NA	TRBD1	CASSLRDRGYGYTF	TGCGCCAGCAGCCTCAGAGACAGGGGATATGGCTACACCTTC
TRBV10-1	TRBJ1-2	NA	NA	CASSESGRRGGYTF	TGCGCCAGCAGTGAGTCCGGCCGCCGGGGTGGCTACACCTTC
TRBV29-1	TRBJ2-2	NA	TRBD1	CSVELGQGVGGELFF	TGCAGCGTCGAATTGGGACAGGGGGTTGGCGGGGAGCTGTTTTTT
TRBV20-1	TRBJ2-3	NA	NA	CSARFDTQYF	TGCAGTGCTCGGTTCGATACGCAGTATTTT
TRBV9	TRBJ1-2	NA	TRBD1	CASSEYSSGQGGGYTF	TGTGCCAGCAGCGAGTATTCCTCAGGACAGGGGGGTGGCTACACCTTC
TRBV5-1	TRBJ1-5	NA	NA	CASSLGEGPQHF	TGCGCCAGCAGCTTGGGGGAGGGGCCCCAGCATTTT
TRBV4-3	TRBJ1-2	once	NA	CASSQDRGGYTF	TGCGCCAGCAGCCAAGATCGGGGTGGCTACACCTTC
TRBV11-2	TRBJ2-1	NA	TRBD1	CASSPGQGSYNEQFF	TGTGCCAGCAGCCCCGGACAGGGTTCCTACAATGAGCAGTTCTTC
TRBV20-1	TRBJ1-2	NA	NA	CSAREVYGYTF	TGCAGTGCTAGGGAGGTCTATGGCTACACCTTC
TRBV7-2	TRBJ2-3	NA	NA	CASSLTGEGTDTQYF	TGTGCCAGCAGCTTAACGGGGGAAGGCACAGATACGCAGTATTTT
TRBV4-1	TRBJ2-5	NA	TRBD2	CASSQGRAGGVETQYF	TGCGCCAGCAGCCAAGGGAGAGCGGGGGGGGTAGAGACCCAGTACTTC
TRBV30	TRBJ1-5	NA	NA	CAWSTPGTTSGQPQHF	TGTGCCTGGAGTACGCCGGGGACCACTAGCGGGCAGCCCCAGCATTTT
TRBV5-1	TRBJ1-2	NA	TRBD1	CASSADRGENYGYTF	TGCGCCAGCAGCGCGGACAGGGGCGAGAACTATGGCTACACCTTC